Listed below are T cell receptor beta chains from one sample, sequenced in a study of CD8 T cells in Susac syndrome. Using its own MiXCR run on the immunoSEQ multiplex PCR reads, TCRdb lists one record per CDR3 protein. Among fewer than 350,000 distinct CDR3 sequences listed, 65% to 90% were seen once. Sequenced material: CD8+ T cells from PBMCs. These receptors came from a human donor with multiple sclerosis. The CDR3 runs from the conserved cysteine through the conserved F or W. The D gene is left open where the match is weak. Size values are once, few and many counts, or a class for expanded clones, and some rows have none.

- - TRBJ2-1 TRBV11-2 CASSLGGLYNEQFF TGTGCCAGCAGCTTAGGCGGTCTCTACAATGAGCAGTTCTTC
- - TRBJ2-1 TRBV11-3 CASSSEGHTNEQFF TGTGCCAGCAGCTCAGAGGGACACACGAATGAGCAGTTCTTC
- - TRBJ2-1 TRBV28 CASRGRGHPLGEQFF TGTGCCAGCAGGGGGAGAGGACATCCCCTAGGGGAGCAGTTCTTC
- - TRBJ1-2 TRBV11-2 CASSIDGVGYGYTF TGTGCCAGCAGCATCGACGGGGTCGGCTATGGCTACACCTTC
- - TRBJ1-5 TRBV19 CASAYSNQPQHF TGTGCCAGTGCATATAGCAATCAGCCCCAGCATTTT
- TRBD2 TRBJ2-1 TRBV28 CASSPMGERDLEQFF TGTGCCAGCAGTCCGATGGGGGAGCGGGACCTTGAGCAGTTCTTC
- - TRBJ2-2 TRBV7-9 CASSISSPGELFF TGTGCCAGCAGTATCTCGTCCCCCGGGGAGCTGTTTTTT
few - TRBJ2-2 TRBV27 CASSLQVVAGELFF TGTGCCAGCAGTTTACAAGTGGTAGCCGGGGAGCTGTTTTTT
- - TRBJ1-5 TRBV24-1 CATAGEGNQPQHF TGTGCCACCGCAGGGGAAGGCAATCAGCCCCAGCATTTT
- - TRBJ2-7 TRBV6-5 CASSKDLVSYEQYF TGTGCCAGCAGTAAGGATCTGGTCTCCTACGAGCAGTACTTC
- - TRBJ2-5 TRBV27 CASSLTPDTSQETQCF TGTGCCAGCAGTTTAACCCCCGACACCTCTCAAGAGACCCAGTGCTTC
- TRBD2 TRBJ2-1 TRBV20-1 CSARDLAGVYNEQFF TGCAGTGCTAGAGACCTAGCGGGAGTCTACAATGAGCAGTTCTTC
- TRBD2 TRBJ2-7 TRBV29-1 CSALGGGPGEQYF TGCAGCGCCCTGGGGGGAGGGCCGGGGGAGCAGTACTTC
- TRBD2 TRBJ2-1 TRBV29-1 CRGGGTSSNEQFF TGCCGCGGGGGGGGGACTAGCTCCAATGAGCAGTTCTTC
- - TRBJ2-7 TRBV20-1 CSARGAGYSYEQYF TGCAGTGCTAGGGGAGCGGGCTATTCCTACGAGCAGTACTTC